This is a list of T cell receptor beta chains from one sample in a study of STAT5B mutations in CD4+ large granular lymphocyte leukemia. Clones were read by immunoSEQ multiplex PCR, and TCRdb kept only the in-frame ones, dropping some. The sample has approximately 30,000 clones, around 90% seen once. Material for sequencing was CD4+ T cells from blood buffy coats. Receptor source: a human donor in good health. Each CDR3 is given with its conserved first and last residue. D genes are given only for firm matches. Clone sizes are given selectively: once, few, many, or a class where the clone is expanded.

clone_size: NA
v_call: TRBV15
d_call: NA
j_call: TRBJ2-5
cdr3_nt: TGTGCCACCAGCAGAGATTGGGCAGTTCAAGAGACCCAGTACTTC
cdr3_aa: CATSRDWAVQETQYF

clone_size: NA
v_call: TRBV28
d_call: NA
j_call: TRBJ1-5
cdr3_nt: TGTGCCAGCAGGCCTACCACAGGAGATAGCAATCAGCCCCAGCATTTT
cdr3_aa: CASRPTTGDSNQPQHF

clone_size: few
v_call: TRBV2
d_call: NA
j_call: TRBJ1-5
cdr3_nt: TGTGCCAGCAATAAAGGAGGGTTAAACAATCAGCCCCAGCATTTT
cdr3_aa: CASNKGGLNNQPQHF

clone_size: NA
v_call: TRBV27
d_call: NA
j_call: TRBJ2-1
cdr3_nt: TGTGCCAGCAGTTCGGGAGTCCATTACAATGAGCAGTTCTTC
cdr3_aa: CASSSGVHYNEQFF

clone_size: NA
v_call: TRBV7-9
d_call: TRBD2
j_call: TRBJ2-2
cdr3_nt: TGTGCCAGCAGCCCCGACCTGACTAGCGGGAGGCTCGGGGAGCTGTTTTTT
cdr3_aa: CASSPDLTSGRLGELFF

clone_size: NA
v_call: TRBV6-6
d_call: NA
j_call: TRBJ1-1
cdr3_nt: TGTGCCAGCAGACGGACCGCAATGACTGAAGCTTTCTTT
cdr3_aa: CASRRTAMTEAFF

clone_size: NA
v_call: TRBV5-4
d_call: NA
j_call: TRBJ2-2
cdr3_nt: TGTGCCAGCAGCTTGGTGGCTAGCGCCGGGGAGCTGTTTTTT
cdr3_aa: CASSLVASAGELFF

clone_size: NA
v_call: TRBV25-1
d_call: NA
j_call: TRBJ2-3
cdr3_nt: TGTGCCAGCAGTGAATGGGGGGGCGATACGCAGTATTTT
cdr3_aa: CASSEWGGDTQYF

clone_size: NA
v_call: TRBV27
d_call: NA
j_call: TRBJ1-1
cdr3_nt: TGTGCCAGCAGCCTAAGCTTTTCTGGCACTGAAGCTTTCTTT
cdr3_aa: CASSLSFSGTEAFF

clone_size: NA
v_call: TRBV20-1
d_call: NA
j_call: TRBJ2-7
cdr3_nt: TGCAGTGCTAGAGTGGCGGACGAGCAGTACTTC
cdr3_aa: CSARVADEQYF

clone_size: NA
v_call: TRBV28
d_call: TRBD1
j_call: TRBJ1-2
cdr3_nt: TGTGCCAGCTCTGGGACAGGGTATGGCTACACCTTC
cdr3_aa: CASSGTGYGYTF

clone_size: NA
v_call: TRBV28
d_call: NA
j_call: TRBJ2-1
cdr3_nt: TGTGCCAGCAGTTCCAGGGTTGAGCAGTTCTTC
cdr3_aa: CASSSRVEQFF

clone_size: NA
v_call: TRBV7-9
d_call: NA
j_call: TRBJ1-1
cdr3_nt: TGTGCCAGCAGCTTAGTTTTGGGCGACCCGATTGAAGCTTTCTTT
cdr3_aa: CASSLVLGDPIEAFF

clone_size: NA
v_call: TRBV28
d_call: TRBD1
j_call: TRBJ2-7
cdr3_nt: TGTGCCAGCAGTACCCCGACAGGGGGGTTGAGGTACGAGCAGTACTTC
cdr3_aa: CASSTPTGGLRYEQYF

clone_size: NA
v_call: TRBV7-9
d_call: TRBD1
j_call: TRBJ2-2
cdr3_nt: TGTGCCAGCAAAAGTCGTCGGACAGGGGATCAAGCCGGGGAGCTGTTTTTT
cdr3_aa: CASKSRRTGDQAGELFF

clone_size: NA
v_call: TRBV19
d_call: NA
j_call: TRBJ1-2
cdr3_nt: TGTGCCAGTAGTATAGTAACATCCGCGGGAGGCTACACCTTC
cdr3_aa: CASSIVTSAGGYTF

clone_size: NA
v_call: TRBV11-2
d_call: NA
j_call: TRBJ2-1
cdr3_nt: TGTGCCAGCAGCTTATTGGCGGGAAAGGGTCACAATGAGCAGTTCTTC
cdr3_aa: CASSLLAGKGHNEQFF

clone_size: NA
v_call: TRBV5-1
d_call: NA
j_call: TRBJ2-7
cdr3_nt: TGCGCCAGCAGCCTAATGGGTGGTCTCAACTCCTACGAGCAGTACTTC
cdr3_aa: CASSLMGGLNSYEQYF

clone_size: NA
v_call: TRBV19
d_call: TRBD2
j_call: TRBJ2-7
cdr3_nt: TGTGCCAGTAGTTATCTAGCGGGTTCTAGCGGGAACGAGCAGTACTTC
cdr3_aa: CASSYLAGSSGNEQYF

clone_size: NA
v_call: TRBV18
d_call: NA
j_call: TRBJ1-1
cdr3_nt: TGTGCCAGCTCACCACTCTCCGATCCCTTGGGCACTGAAGCTTTCTTT
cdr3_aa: CASSPLSDPLGTEAFF

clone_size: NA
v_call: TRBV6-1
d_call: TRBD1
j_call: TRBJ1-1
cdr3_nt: TGTGCCAGCAGCCCAGGGGGCCTGAACACTGAAGCTTTCTTT
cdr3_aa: CASSPGGLNTEAFF

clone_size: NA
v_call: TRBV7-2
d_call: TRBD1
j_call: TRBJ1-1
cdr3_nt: TGTGCCAGCAGCTCCTTCACAGGGGACACTGAAGCTTTCTTT
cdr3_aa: CASSSFTGDTEAFF

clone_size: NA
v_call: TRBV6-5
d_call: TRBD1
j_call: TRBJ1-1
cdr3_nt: TGTGCCAGCAGTTCCCTGACAGGGCGTGGGAGCACTGAAGCTTTCTTT
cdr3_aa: CASSSLTGRGSTEAFF

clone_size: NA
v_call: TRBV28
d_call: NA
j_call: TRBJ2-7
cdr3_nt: TGTGCCAGCAGGTGGGGGGGCGCCTACGAGCAGTACTTC
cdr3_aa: CASRWGGAYEQYF

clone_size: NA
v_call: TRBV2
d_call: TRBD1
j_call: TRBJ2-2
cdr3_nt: TGTGCCAGCAGTTACCTACTCCCGGGACAGGGGACCGGGGAGCTGTTTTTT
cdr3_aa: CASSYLLPGQGTGELFF

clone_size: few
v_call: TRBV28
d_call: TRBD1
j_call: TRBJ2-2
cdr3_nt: TGTGCCAGCAGTTTACCAGTCAGGGGGCGTACCGGGGAGCTGTTTTTT
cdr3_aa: CASSLPVRGRTGELFF

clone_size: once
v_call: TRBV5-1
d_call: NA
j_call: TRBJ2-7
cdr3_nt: TGCGCCAGCAGCTTGGCTCCTAACCGCTACGAGCAGTACTTC
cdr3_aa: CASSLAPNRYEQYF

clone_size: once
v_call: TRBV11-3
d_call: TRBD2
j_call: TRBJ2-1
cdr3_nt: TGTGCCAGCAGCTTAGATATTGGGGGACTAGCGGGCTACAATGAGCAGTTCTTC
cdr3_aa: CASSLDIGGLAGYNEQFF

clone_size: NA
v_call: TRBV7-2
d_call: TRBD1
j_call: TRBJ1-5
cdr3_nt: TGTGCCAGCAGCTTAAACAGGGGAAGCAATCAGCCCCAGCATTTT
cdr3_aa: CASSLNRGSNQPQHF

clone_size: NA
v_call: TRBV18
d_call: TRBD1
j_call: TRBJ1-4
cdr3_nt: TGTGCCAGCTCATCCTACCCAGTCGGGACAGGGGAAGAAAAACTGTTTTTT
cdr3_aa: CASSSYPVGTGEEKLFF

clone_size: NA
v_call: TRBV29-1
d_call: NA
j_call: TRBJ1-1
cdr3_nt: TGCAGCGTCGTGACCCGTCGAGAGGGGTTGGCGAACACTGAAGCTTTCTTT
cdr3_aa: CSVVTRREGLANTEAFF

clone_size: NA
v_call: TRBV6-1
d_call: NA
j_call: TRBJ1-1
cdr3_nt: TGTGCCAGCAGTGAAGTAGTGGAGGAGACTGAAGCTTTCTTT
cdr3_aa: CASSEVVEETEAFF

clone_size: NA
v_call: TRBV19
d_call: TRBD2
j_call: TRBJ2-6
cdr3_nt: TGTGCCAGTAAGGCGGGAGCTGGGGCCAACGTCCTGACTTTC
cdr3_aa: CASKAGAGANVLTF

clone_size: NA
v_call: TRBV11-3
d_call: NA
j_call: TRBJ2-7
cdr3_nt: TGTGCCAGCAGCTTAGTCGGTTACGAGCAGTACTTC
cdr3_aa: CASSLVGYEQYF

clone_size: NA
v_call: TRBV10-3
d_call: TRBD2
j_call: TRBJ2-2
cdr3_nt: TGTGCCATCAGTGTCCTTGGACTAGCGGGAGTATCCGGGGAGCTGTTTTTT
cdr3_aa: CAISVLGLAGVSGELFF

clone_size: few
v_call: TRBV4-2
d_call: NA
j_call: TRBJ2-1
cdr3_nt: TGTGCCAGCAGCCTAAGGACCAATGAGCAGTTCTTC
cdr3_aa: CASSLRTNEQFF